These T cell receptor beta chains were read from a single sample in a study of OX40 agonist ivuxolimab in advanced cancers. Generated by immunoSEQ multiplex PCR, the TCRdb table keeps only in-frame clones and is missing some. The sample lists around 70,000 clones; 87% were seen once. Material: CD4+ or CD8+ T cells sorted from blood, obtained in a trial of the OX40 agonist ivuxolimab. The receptors come from an adult with an advanced solid tumor such as melanoma, head and neck, liver or kidney cancer. The CDR3 runs from the conserved cysteine through the conserved F or W. The D gene is left open where the match is weak. Rows give clone size only sometimes, using once, few, many, or a class for an expanded clone.

d_call	cdr3_length	j_call	clone_size	v_call	cdr3_nt	cdr3_aa
TRBD2	16	TRBJ2-7	.	TRBV5-5	TGTGCCAGCAGCTCGCGAAGGACTAGTGAAAACTACGAGCAGTACTTC	CASSSRRTSENYEQYF
TRBD1	13	TRBJ1-2	.	TRBV7-9	TGTGCCAGCAGCTCGGCAGGGGGCTATGGCTACACCTTC	CASSSAGGYGYTF
TRBD2	17	TRBJ2-2	.	TRBV6-4	TGTGCCAGCAGTGAAGGTCCTTTCGGGAGGGACACCGGGGAGCTGTTTTTT	CASSEGPFGRDTGELFF
.	13	TRBJ1-2	.	TRBV28	TGTGCCAGCAGTTTGGAGAAAAACTATGGCTACACCTTC	CASSLEKNYGYTF
TRBD1	13	TRBJ1-2	.	TRBV5-1	TGCGCCAGCAGGCCGGACAGGGGATATGGCTACACCTTC	CASRPDRGYGYTF
TRBD1	17	TRBJ2-7	.	TRBV28	TGTGCCAGCAGAGGTCAAAACCAGGGACAGGGGGCCTACGAGCAGTACTTC	CASRGQNQGQGAYEQYF
.	15	TRBJ1-5	.	TRBV10-3	TGTGCCATCAGTGACCCCGCGACAAACGGTCAGCCCCAGCATTTT	CAISDPATNGQPQHF
.	14	TRBJ2-3	.	TRBV11-3	TGTGCCAGCAGCTTAGGAGAACAGACAGATACGCAGTATTTT	CASSLGEQTDTQYF
.	17	TRBJ2-5	.	TRBV30	TGTGCCTGGAGGCCCCTACTGGACAGTATAGACCGAGAGACCCAGTACTTC	CAWRPLLDSIDRETQYF
.	11	TRBJ1-3	few	TRBV7-9	TGTGCCAGCAGCTTAGAGAACACCATATATTTT	CASSLENTIYF
TRBD2	16	TRBJ2-3	.	TRBV11-3	TGTGCCAGCAGCTTTAGGAAAGCGGGAGAGGCAGATACGCAGTATTTT	CASSFRKAGEADTQYF
.	15	TRBJ1-5	.	TRBV6-4	TGTGCCAGCAGTGAACAGGGAGATAGCAATCAGCCCCAGCATTTT	CASSEQGDSNQPQHF
.	13	TRBJ2-7	.	TRBV14	TGTGCCAGCAGCCAACTAGGGGATTCAAGGCAGTACTTC	CASSQLGDSRQYF
TRBD1	18	TRBJ1-4	.	TRBV11-2	TGTGCCAGCAGCCCCTATGGGTTGCCGCAGGGGGCCTATGAAAAACTGTTTTTT	CASSPYGLPQGAYEKLFF
.	15	TRBJ2-3	.	TRBV28	TGTGCCAGCAGTTTATCAAGCGCCCGCACAGATACGCAGTATTTT	CASSLSSARTDTQYF
.	14	TRBJ2-7	.	TRBV9	TGTGCCAGCAGCGTAGATCTGGGTGCCTACGAGCAGTACTTC	CASSVDLGAYEQYF
TRBD2	17	TRBJ2-1	.	TRBV18	TGTGCCAGCTCACCACCGGTGACTAGCGGGACCCACAATGAGCAGTTCTTC	CASSPPVTSGTHNEQFF
TRBD1	14	TRBJ2-5	.	TRBV6-5	TGTGCCAGCAGGCAAACAGGGGGATGGGAGACCCAGTACTTC	CASRQTGGWETQYF
.	16	TRBJ1-5	.	TRBV7-6	TGTGCCAGCAGCTTAGGTTCTAAGGAGAACAATCAGCCCCAGCATTTT	CASSLGSKENNQPQHF
.	12	TRBJ1-2	once	TRBV25-1	TGTGCCAGCAGTGATTTCTACTATGGCTACACCTTC	CASSDFYYGYTF
.	13	TRBJ1-1	.	TRBV30	TGTGCCCGCCACTTAATGGGGAACACTGAAGCTTTCTTT	CARHLMGNTEAFF
.	14	TRBJ2-1	.	TRBV19	TGTGCCAGTAGTATTCAGGGGGGGAACAATGAGCAGTTCTTC	CASSIQGGNNEQFF
.	13	TRBJ2-5	.	TRBV25-1	TGTGCCAGCAGTGTAGAGGTTGTGGAGACCCAGTACTTC	CASSVEVVETQYF
TRBD1	14	TRBJ1-1	.	TRBV19	TGTGCCAGTAGACCAGAGGACAGGGGAAAGGAAGCTTTCTTT	CASRPEDRGKEAFF
TRBD2	15	TRBJ2-7	.	TRBV7-2	TGTGCCAGCAGCCCGGAAGGACTAGGTTTGTACGAGCAGTACTTC	CASSPEGLGLYEQYF
.	15	TRBJ1-1	.	TRBV28	TGTGCCAGCAGTTTATCTCCTGGGACCTTCGCTGAAGCTTTCTTT	CASSLSPGTFAEAFF
.	14	TRBJ1-5	.	TRBV19	TGTGCCAGTAGTCCTATCTCTAGCAATCAGCCCCAGCATTTT	CASSPISSNQPQHF
.	17	TRBJ2-6	.	TRBV7-9	TGTGCCAGCAGCGCGGGGGACAGAAACTCTGGGGCCAACGTCCTGACTTTC	CASSAGDRNSGANVLTF
.	15	TRBJ1-5	.	TRBV7-2	TGTGCCAGCAGCTCCTCAAACAGGGTAAATCAGCCCCAGCATTTT	CASSSSNRVNQPQHF
.	15	TRBJ1-6	.	TRBV7-9	TGTGCCAGCAGCTTAATAAGTAGTTCTAATTCACCCCTCCACTTT	CASSLISSSNSPLHF
.	14	TRBJ1-3	few	TRBV7-9	TGTGCCAGCAGCTTAGCAGGGATCGGAAACACCATATATTTT	CASSLAGIGNTIYF
TRBD2	14	TRBJ2-7	.	TRBV18	TGTGCCAGCTCACCCGGACTAGCGGGTGAAGAGCAGTACTTC	CASSPGLAGEEQYF
.	13	TRBJ2-2	.	TRBV5-4	TGTGCCAGCAGCCACCCACGGTCCGGGGAGCTGTTTTTT	CASSHPRSGELFF
.	11	TRBJ2-1	.	TRBV29-1	TGCAGCGTTGAATCCGACGATGAGCAGTTCTTC	CSVESDDEQFF
.	15	TRBJ1-5	.	TRBV18	TGTGCCAGCTCACCACAGGCAGGGAGCAATCAGCCCCAGCATTTT	CASSPQAGSNQPQHF
.	15	TRBJ2-3	few	TRBV27	TGTGCCAGCAGTTCCCAGTCTAGGAGGGCAGATACGCAGTATTTT	CASSSQSRRADTQYF
TRBD2	19	TRBJ2-2	.	TRBV28	TGTGCCAGCAGTTCAGCACCTGGACTAGCGGGAATTAACACCGGGGAGCTGTTTTTT	CASSSAPGLAGINTGELFF
TRBD2	19	TRBJ2-1	.	TRBV28	TGTGCCAGCAGTTTTTTAATAGGTAGCGGGAGGTCCTCCTACAATGAGCAGTTCTTC	CASSFLIGSGRSSYNEQFF
.	16	TRBJ2-6	.	TRBV19	TGTGCCAGTATCGAAGGGCCTCTCTCTGGGGCCAACGTCCTGACTTTC	CASIEGPLSGANVLTF
.	11	TRBJ1-2	.	TRBV28	TGTGCCAGCAGATCAGACTATGGCTACACCTTC	CASRSDYGYTF
.	16	TRBJ2-2	.	TRBV5-4	TGTGCCAGCATCCCCAAGCCAGGCTCGAACACCGGGGAGCTGTTTTTT	CASIPKPGSNTGELFF
.	15	TRBJ1-4	.	TRBV25-1	TGTGCCAGCAGTGCCTTACTAACAACTAATGAAAAACTGTTTTTT	CASSALLTTNEKLFF